These 3 T cell receptor beta chains were sequenced from one sample in a study of cytomegalovirus exposure and HLA in healthy donors. With 60 Vbeta and 13 Jbeta primers, the PCR was carried out. The assay was immunoSEQ multiplex PCR, and TCRdb's table has in-frame clones only and misses some. The table records some 190,000 clones, around 80% of them present only once. Sequenced sample: PBMCs. The source is a man aged 40-50 years in good health and CMV-seronegative.

The CDR3 DNA is TGTGCCAGTAGTATAGGATGGAGCGGACAGCGGGGCTCTGGCTACACCTTC. This sequence encodes CASSIGWSGQRGSGYTF. The chain uses TRBV19 and TRBJ1-2, with a tentative D call TRBD1 (6 bases). CDR3 size: 17 residues. Germline CDR1 LNHDA, CDR2 SQIVND (reference sequence). V lost 1 base to trimming and J lost 7 bases, with 22 bases between them.

This clone was observed once. The sample holds other DNA sequences that translate to the same CDR3. The chain has TRBV5-1 and TRBJ1-2, with D possibly being TRBD1 (6 bases). Germline lookup yields CDR1 SGHRS and CDR2 YFSETQ. This CDR3 spans 14 amino acids. V was shortened by 0 bases and J by 2 bases, with 8 bases between the two germline ends. The CDR3 sequence is CASSLGQANYGYTF. In nucleotides, the CDR3 is TGCGCCAGCAGCTTGGGACAGGCGAACTATGGCTACACCTTC.

The chain uses TRBV6-5 and TRBJ1-5; 7 nucleotides match TRBD1. V shed 6 bases, J shed 3 bases, and the junction held 8 bases outside the gene matches. The CDR3 has 15 residues. The germline gives CDR1 MNHEY, CDR2 SVGAGI. The CDR3 loop is CASRVDRAINQPQHF. CDR3 coding DNA: TGTGCCAGCAGAGTAGACAGGGCCATCAATCAGCCCCAGCATTTT.